This T cell receptor beta chain was identified during a study of CD8 T cells in ankylosing spondylitis. Study-level points and caveats: Disease-associated clones were CD8+ and fairly uncommon in peripheral blood. A TCR beta motif of several highly homologous variants appeared characteristic of ankylosing spondylitis blood.

V was trimmed by 5 bases and J by 0 bases, leaving 5 bases between them. The germline CDR1 and CDR2 sequences are SGHVS and FNYEAQ. The CDR3 totals 13 residues. The authors made TCR beta libraries by quantitative 5'-RACE with molecular barcodes. Each CDR3 protein is one row after TCRdb ran MiXCR on the 5' RACE reads. The sample contains around 30,000 distinct CDR3 sequences, 7.2% of which appear only once. This clonotype was seen many times. No antigen is known for it. This sequence joins TRBV7-6 and TRBJ1-5; D gene ambiguous. Sequencing was performed on blood, either unsorted or a sorted T cell fraction (not recorded which). The clonotype comes from a male donor with ankylosing spondylitis or in good health (not recorded which). This chain's CDR3 is CASSPDSNQPQHF. The CDR3 DNA reads TGTGCCAGCAGCCCGGATAGCAATCAGCCCCAGCATTTT.